Below, one T cell receptor (beta chain) is given with its context. Its antigen is currently not known. One base away there is no much larger clone; base qualities are not given. TCRbeta CDR3 regions were amplified from genomic DNA using the immunoSEQ Assay, a bias-controlled multiplex PCR. As for how the authors treated the data: The number of nucleated cells in each sample was estimated from the amplification of reference gene primers within the assay. Sequence reads were collapsed and filtered to measure the absolute abundance of every unique TCRbeta CDR3 rearrangement. For each sample, productive Simpson clonality was calculated as the square root of Simpson's diversity index across productive rearrangements. Drawn from immuneACCESS, this table holds only the in-frame rearrangements with V and J called that TCRdb kept. Clones are partly lost; checked studies trace under half to an unresolved V gene and leave the rest unexplained. That table is the source of V, J and clone size, and D and trimming were worked out from the DNA. This sample is represented by under 400,000 clones; approximately 90% of them were singletons. The biggest ten clones account for 1.5% to 2% of the sample.

Taken from the germline V gene (reference sequence), the CDR1 and CDR2 loops are SGHNT and YYREEE. Counted from cysteine to phenylalanine, this CDR3 has 16 amino acids. Only the CDR3 region is kept as DNA, spanning 48 bases read in frame from base 1. A distance of 10 bases separates the germline ends of V and J, which lose 0 bases and 0 bases respectively. At one collaborating source in Seattle, patients were enrolled during active infection and were followed longitudinally through the course of disease. The collaborating institutions used their own protocols to collect whole blood in K2EDTA tubes. For TCRbeta analysis, collaborators shipped samples in one of three forms: frozen whole blood, isolated PBMCs, or DNA extracted from either of those sample types. This sample is drawn from a study of blood T cell repertoires in COVID-19 (dated by TCRdb to the early 2020s). For the wider study: Collaborator samples came from the United States, Italy and Spain and covered acute and convalescent phases of COVID-19. The repertoires were released in a freely available public database intended as a resource for research on the immune response to SARS-CoV-2. Subjects who had been exposed to COVID-19, were actively infected with it, or had recovered from it provided the deeply sampled blood TCRbeta repertoires that made up the dataset. Where available, HLA class I and class II types were taken from metadata supplied by the sample provider and were not determined by assay-based typing. Samples came from the ongoing ImmuneRACE study (first 160 participants) plus 1,254 subjects from 6 global collaborators. The material from the prospective study consisted of cDNA or gDNA derived from T cells, B-cell-depleted T cells, or PBMCs. A de-identified subject ID, COVID-19 status, age in years and sex were almost always included in the sample metadata. Overall study results and their limits: The amount of clinical and demographic metadata varied by source and participant and was provided uncurated.

This clonotype was sampled from a woman aged 25 to 39 with COVID-19, enrolled during active disease. Sequenced material: peripheral blood. The sequence links TRBV5-4 to TRBJ1-5; tentative D gene TRBD1, with 6 bases matching. The CDR3 corresponds to CASSLGGQTSNQPQHF. The sequenced DNA is TGTGCCAGCAGCTTGGGTGGACAGACTAGCAATCAGCCCCAGCATTTT.